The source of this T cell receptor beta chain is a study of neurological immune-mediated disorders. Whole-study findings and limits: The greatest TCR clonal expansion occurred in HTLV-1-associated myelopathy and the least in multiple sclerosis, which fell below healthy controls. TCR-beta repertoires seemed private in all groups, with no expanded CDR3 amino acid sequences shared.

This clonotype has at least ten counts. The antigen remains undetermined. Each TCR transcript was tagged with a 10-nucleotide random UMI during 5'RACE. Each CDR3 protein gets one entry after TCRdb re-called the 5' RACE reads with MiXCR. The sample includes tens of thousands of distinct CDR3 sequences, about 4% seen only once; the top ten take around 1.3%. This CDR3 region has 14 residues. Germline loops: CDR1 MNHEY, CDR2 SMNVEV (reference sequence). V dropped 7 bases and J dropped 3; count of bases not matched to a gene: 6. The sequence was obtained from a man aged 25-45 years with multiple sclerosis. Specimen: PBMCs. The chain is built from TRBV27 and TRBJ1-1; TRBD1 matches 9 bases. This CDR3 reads CASTHRGQDTEAFF. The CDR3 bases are TGTGCCAGCACCCACAGGGGGCAGGACACTGAAGCTTTCTTT.